These 17 T cell receptor beta chains were all obtained from the same sample, sequenced in a study of T cell responses to AZD1222 COVID-19 vaccine. Only in-frame clones appear in the TCRdb table, and some are missing; sequencing was by immunoSEQ multiplex PCR. There are approximately 150,000 clones in the sample; 88% occur only once, and 4% to 4.5% lies in the top ten. This material consisted of peripheral blood, taken 28 days after the second AZD1222 dose. These receptors were taken from an adult who received the AZD1222 COVID-19 vaccine.

The count of this clone is one. This chain uses TRBV15 with TRBJ1-2; 9 bases are a match to TRBD1. V lost 0 bases to trimming and J lost 8 bases; unmatched junction nucleotides: 1. This CDR3 comprises 13 residues. The germline V gene has CDR1 LNHNV and CDR2 YYDKDF (reference sequence). Here the CDR3 DNA reads TGTGCCACCAGCAGAGATGACAGGGGGGGCTACACCTTC. Residues: CATSRDDRGGYTF.

This clone was seen just once. CDR3 bases: TGTGCCAGCAGCGCCTTTGGGGGGGACTATGGCTACACCTTC. Its protein is CASSAFGGDYGYTF. The rearrangement links TRBV9 to TRBJ1-2; possibly TRBD1 for D (5 bases). The CDR3 covers 14 residues. CDR1 is SGDLS, CDR2 YYNGEE, per germline. V lost 3 bases and J lost 3, with 12 bases in between.

This clone has just a few counts. The V and J genes are TRBV2 and TRBJ2-5; a weak D match, TRBD2 (6 bases). The V and J ends lost 5 bases and 5 bases respectively, with 15 bases between them. This CDR3 is built from 14 residues. Germline CDR1 reads SNHLY; CDR2 reads FYNNEI. In DNA form, the CDR3 reads TGTGCCAGCAGTCGTCAGGGAGGCGACGAGACCCAGTACTTC. It encodes CASSRQGGDETQYF. Filled out from reference TRBV2 and TRBJ2-5, the complete variable domain reads EPEVTQTPSHQVTQMGQEVILRCVPISNHLYFYWYRQILGQKVEFLVSFYNNEISEKSEIFDDQFSVERPDGSNFTLKIRSTKLEDSAMYFCASSRQGGDETQYFGPGTRLLVL.

The chain recombines TRBV3-1 (or the pseudogene TRBV3-2) with TRBJ1-2, with D perhaps TRBD1 (5 bases). The CDR3 totals 13 residues. Deletions cut 6 bases from V and 3 bases from J, with 11 bases between. Germline V gene sequence: CDR1 LGHDT, CDR2 YNNKEL (reference sequence). The CDR3 protein is CASRRDSDYGYTF. The CDR3 coding sequence is TGTGCCAGCAGGCGAGACAGTGACTATGGCTACACCTTC.

In its sample, this clone was seen once. V and J are TRBV7-9 and TRBJ1-4, with D perhaps matching TRBD1 (6 bases). V lost 2 bases, J lost 7 bases, and 17 bases lay in between. Germline V gives CDR1 SEHNR, CDR2 FQNEAQ (reference sequence). The CDR3 consists of 16 residues. This chain's CDR3 is CASSLRGSRGSEKLFF. The CDR3 DNA reads TGTGCCAGCAGCTTAAGGGGGAGCCGAGGGAGTGAAAAACTGTTTTTT. Full variable domain (missing parts from reference TRBV7-9 and TRBJ1-4): DTGVSQNPRHKITKRGQNVTFRCDPISEHNRLYWYRQTLGQGPEFLTYFQNEAQLEKSRLLSDRFSAERPKGSFSTLEIQRTEQGDSAMYLCASSLRGSRGSEKLFFGSGTQLSVL.

The chain joins TRBV10-3 to TRBJ2-3; either TRBD1 or TRBD2 may fit D (5 bases each). Trimming left V 6 bases short and J 3 bases short, with 10 bases between. The CDR3 sequence is 13 residues long. CDR1 and CDR2 (germline): ENHRY, SYGVKD. The CDR3 here is CAIRGVATDTQYF. In nucleotides, the CDR3 is TGTGCCATCAGGGGGGTAGCAACAGATACGCAGTATTTT.

The chain recombines TRBV7-9 with TRBJ2-3; 8 bases fit TRBD1. This CDR3 comprises 19 residues. Germline V lookup: CDR1 SEHNR, CDR2 FQNEAQ (reference sequence). After removal of 5 bases from V and 0 bases from J, the junction contained 16 bases not matched to a gene. The CDR3 DNA is TGTGCCAGCAGCCCACGTGGGCAGGGGGCGCGCCCTAGCACAGATACGCAGTATTTT. This sequence encodes CASSPRGQGARPSTDTQYF. Based on the CDR3 plus reference TRBV7-9 and TRBJ2-3, the full variable domain is DTGVSQNPRHKITKRGQNVTFRCDPISEHNRLYWYRQTLGQGPEFLTYFQNEAQLEKSRLLSDRFSAERPKGSFSTLEIQRTEQGDSAMYLCASSPRGQGARPSTDTQYFGPGTRLTVL.

The chain joins TRBV7-2 to TRBJ1-1, with TRBD1 matching 7 bases. V lost 2 bases to trimming and J lost 3 bases; unmatched junction nucleotides: 12. The germline V gene has CDR1 SGHTA and CDR2 FQGNSA. CDR3 size: 17 residues. The CDR3 protein is CASSLRGGGLLYTEAFF. The CDR3 DNA is TGTGCCAGCAGCTTAAGAGGGGGCGGTTTATTATACACTGAAGCTTTCTTT.

The genes are TRBV5-4 and TRBJ2-1, with D perhaps assigned TRBD1 or TRBD2 (6 bases each). The CDR3 extends over 15 amino acids. Trimming cost V 7 bases and J 3 bases, with 17 bases left between them. Germline V gene sequence: CDR1 SGHNT, CDR2 YYREEE (reference sequence). The DNA of the CDR3 is TGTGCCAGCCAAAAGGGGGGATTAGACTACAATGAGCAGTTCTTC. It encodes CASQKGGLDYNEQFF. The full variable domain, with the rest looked up from reference TRBV5-4 and TRBJ2-1, is ETGVTQSPTHLIKTRGQQVTLRCSSQSGHNTVSWYQQALGQGPQFIFQYYREEENGRGNFPPRFSGLQFPNYSSELNVNALELDDSALYLCASQKGGLDYNEQFFGPGTRLTVL.

The chain employs TRBV4-1 and TRBJ1-5; no definite D call. V gave up 3 bases and J gave up 6 bases, with 9 bases separating them. The CDR3 is 13 residues long. Germline loops: CDR1 MGHRA, CDR2 YSYEKL. The CDR3 is CASSQVFGQPQHF. Here the CDR3 DNA reads TGCGCCAGCAGCCAGGTTTTTGGTCAGCCCCAGCATTTT.

A remark on this clone: In the same sample, other DNA sequences code for this CDR3. The CDR3 loop reads CASRPGTAEETQYF. The CDR3 nucleotides read TGCGCCAGCCGACCCGGGACAGCTGAAGAGACCCAGTACTTC. This chain links TRBV5-1 with TRBJ2-5, with TRBD1 matching over 7 bases. After removal of 7 bases from V and 3 bases from J, the junction contained 9 bases not matched to a gene. CDR1 and CDR2 (germline): SGHRS, YFSETQ. The length of the CDR3 is 14 residues. The full variable domain, rest sourced from reference TRBV5-1 and TRBJ2-5, is KAGVTQTPRYLIKTRGQQVTLSCSPISGHRSVSWYQQTPGQGLQFLFEYFSETQRNKGNFPGRFSGRQFSNSRSEMNVSTLELGDSALYLCASRPGTAEETQYFGPGTRLLVL.

This sequence joins TRBV6-4 and TRBJ1-1; unclear D gene. Germline values: CDR1 MRHNA, CDR2 SNTAGT. V gave up 2 bases and J gave up 2 bases, with 9 bases separating them. The CDR3 is 14 residues long. CDR3 nucleotide sequence: TGTGCCAGCAGTGACGGGAGAGGCAACACTGAAGCTTTCTTT. Its protein product is CASSDGRGNTEAFF.

About this clone itself: Other nucleotide sequences from this sample produce the same CDR3. This chain connects TRBV30 to TRBJ1-2; a possible D gene is TRBD1 (5 bases). The CDR3 sequence is 12 residues long. Germline V CDR1 and CDR2: GTSNPN, SVGIG (reference sequence). Trimming shortened V by 0 bases and J by 8 bases, and 10 bases separated the two germline ends. The CDR3 spells CAWSVRGSGYTF. DNA of the CDR3: TGTGCCTGGAGTGTAAGGGGATCGGGCTACACCTTC.

The V call is TRBV6-4, the J call TRBJ1-1; TRBD1 might be the D (6 bases). Per the germline V gene, CDR1 is MRHNA and CDR2 is SNTAGT. Trimming stripped 3 bases from V and 0 bases from J, with 26 bases between. There are 20 residues in the CDR3. The CDR3 here is CASSEGGEGGYVRMNTEAFF. The CDR3 nucleotides read TGTGCCAGCAGTGAAGGGGGGGAGGGAGGTTACGTCCGAATGAACACTGAAGCTTTCTTT.

This clone was seen a handful of times. This chain uses TRBV6-6 with TRBJ1-3, with 9 bases matching TRBD1. From germline, CDR1 is MNHNY and CDR2 SVGAGI (reference sequence). V lost 5 bases, J lost 0 bases, and 8 bases stayed unmatched. CDR3 size: 17 residues. CDR3 coding DNA: TGTGCCAGCAGTCCCCGGACAGGGGTCCTCTCTGGAAACACCATATATTTT. Its protein product is CASSPRTGVLSGNTIYF.

V usage is TRBV5-5 and J usage is TRBJ1-5, with TRBD1 identical over 8 bases. Trimming at V came to 0 bases and at J to 6 bases, leaving 5 bases not matched to a gene. This CDR3 has 15 amino acids. Germline V gene sequence: CDR1 SGHKS, CDR2 YYEKEE (reference sequence). The DNA of the CDR3 is TGTGCCAGCAGCTTGGCCGGGACAGGCGGTCAGCCCCAGCATTTT. This encodes CASSLAGTGGQPQHF.

The chain is built from TRBV28 and TRBJ1-6; no firm D call. The germline gives CDR1 MDHEN, CDR2 SYDVKM. The ends were cut back, 7 bases at V and 5 bases at J, with 9 bases in the middle. This CDR3 has 13 amino acids. The CDR3 bases are TGTGCCAGCATAGGCGCGAATAATTCACCCCTCCACTTT. Amino acids: CASIGANNSPLHF.